This passage covers 30 T cell receptor beta chains from one sample sequenced in a study of cytomegalovirus exposure and HLA in healthy donors. This PCR relied on a set of 60 Vbeta primers and 13 Jbeta primers. TCRdb keeps only in-frame clones here, not all; method: immunoSEQ multiplex PCR. The sample includes about 140,000 clones, just under 80% of them seen just once. Input material: PBMCs. The receptors originated from a man aged 25 to 40 in good health and CMV-seronegative.

J is TRBJ1-2 and V is TRBV29-1; D perhaps matches TRBD1 (6 bases). The germline V gene encodes CDR1 SQVTM and CDR2 ANQGSEA. Trimming shortened V by 3 bases and J by 1 base, and 9 bases separated the two germline ends. CDR3 size: 13 residues. DNA of the CDR3: TGCAGCGTTGAGGGGGCTCATAACTATGGCTACACCTTC. Translated, it gives CSVEGAHNYGYTF. Full variable domain (missing parts from reference TRBV29-1 and TRBJ1-2): SAVISQKPSRDICQRGTSLTIQCQVDSQVTMMFWYRQQPGQSLTLIATANQGSEATYESGFVIDKFPISRPNLTFSTLTVSNMSPEDSSIYLCSVEGAHNYGYTFGSGTRLTVV.

The chain couples TRBV7-6 to TRBJ2-3, with D unresolved. Germline CDR1 and CDR2: SGHVS and FNYEAQ. Between the trimmed V and J ends, which lost 5 bases and 5 bases, there was a span of 14 bases. This CDR3 has 14 residues. The CDR3 reads CASSPVEAKDTQYF. CDR3 DNA sequence: TGTGCCAGCAGCCCTGTTGAGGCTAAAGATACGCAGTATTTT.

V gene TRBV7-5 combines with J gene TRBJ2-7; the table's D gene call, TRBD2, was not cross checked with the DNA. TRBV7-5 counts as a pseudogene. This CDR3 region has 17 residues. The CDR3 bases are TGTCCGAGAAGCCGGGGCGTTTATGCGGGGTCCTCCTACGAGCAGTACTTC. Translated, it gives CPRSRGVYAGSSYEQYF.

The CDR3 nucleotides are TGTGCCAGCAGCTTGGTAGCGGGAGGGCCGTACGAGCAGTACTTC. It is translated as CASSLVAGGPYEQYF. The rearrangement uses TRBV5-4 and TRBJ2-7; 11 bases match TRBD2. Germline values: CDR1 SGHNT, CDR2 YYREEE (reference sequence). Losses at the gene ends were 0 bases for V and 4 bases for J; bases not matched to a gene: 3. The CDR3 is 15 amino acids. The full variable domain, in which reference TRBV5-4 and TRBJ2-7 provide the parts outside the CDR3, is ETGVTQSPTHLIKTRGQQVTLRCSSQSGHNTVSWYQQALGQGPQFIFQYYREEENGRGNFPPRFSGLQFPNYSSELNVNALELDDSALYLCASSLVAGGPYEQYFGPGTRLTVT.

The chain recombines TRBV6-1 with TRBJ1-1, with D unclear. V was pared by 4 bases and J by 1 base, with 7 bases between. The V gene's germline CDR1 is MNHNS and CDR2 SASEGT. The length of the CDR3 is 13 residues. CDR3 in amino acids: CASSGSRNTEAFF. DNA of the CDR3: TGTGCCAGCAGTGGGAGCCGGAACACTGAAGCTTTCTTT.

The chain has TRBV2 and TRBJ2-6, with D possibly being TRBD1 (6 bases). V lost 2 bases and J lost 1, with 9 bases in between. The CDR3 extends over 16 amino acids. Germline CDR1 and CDR2: SNHLY and FYNNEI. The CDR3 here is CASSENRVSGANVLTF. CDR3 DNA: TGTGCCAGCAGTGAAAACAGGGTATCTGGGGCCAACGTCCTGACTTTC.

The table lists this clone with a count of one. The genes are TRBV28 and TRBJ2-7, with a possible D match to TRBD1 (6 bases). The germline CDR1 and CDR2 sequences are MDHEN and SYDVKM. V was trimmed by 5 bases and J by 2 bases, leaving 19 bases between them. The length of the CDR3 is 16 residues. The CDR3 DNA is TGTGCCAGCAGTCTATCCATACAGGGAAGTACCTACGAGCAGTACTTC. Translating gives CASSLSIQGSTYEQYF. Filled out from reference TRBV28 and TRBJ2-7, the complete variable domain reads DVKVTQSSRYLVKRTGEKVFLECVQDMDHENMFWYRQDPGLGLRLIYFSYDVKMKEKGDIPEGYSVSREKKERFSLILESASTNQTSMYLCASSLSIQGSTYEQYFGPGTRLTVT.

This clone was seen only once. The rearrangement joins TRBV25-1 to TRBJ1-3; D unclear. CDR1 is MGHDK and CDR2 is SYGVNS in the germline V gene. Trimming pared 0 bases from V and 3 bases from J, leaving 3 bases between. The CDR3 has 13 amino acids. The CDR3 is CASSEYNGNTIYF. Here the CDR3 DNA reads TGTGCCAGCAGTGAATATAATGGAAACACCATATATTTT.

The gene calls are TRBV27 and TRBJ2-3; D is uncertain. Trimming removed 6 bases from V and 2 bases from J, with 9 bases in between. The germline gives CDR1 MNHEY, CDR2 SMNVEV (reference sequence). This CDR3 contains 13 residues. The CDR3 is CASSLYLTDTQYF. DNA for the CDR3: TGTGCCAGCAGCCTATACCTCACAGATACGCAGTATTTT.

The V gene is TRBV30, the J gene TRBJ1-4, with a tentative D call TRBD1 (5 bases). The germline CDR1 and CDR2 sequences are GTSNPN and SVGIG (reference sequence). Trimming left V 2 bases short and J 10 bases short, with 20 bases between. This CDR3 has 15 amino acids. In DNA form, the CDR3 reads TGTGCCTGGAGTTTGAGCGGGACCCCGAGTGGAAAACTGTTTTTT. This encodes CAWSLSGTPSGKLFF.

The chain is built from TRBV19 and TRBJ1-2; 9 positions agree with TRBD1. Germline CDR1 and CDR2: LNHDA and SQIVND (reference sequence). CDR3 length: 13 residues. In DNA form, the CDR3 reads TGTGCTATCCGGGACAGGGATAACTATGGCTACACCTTC. Residues: CAIRDRDNYGYTF.

This clone was recorded at least ten times. The chain has TRBV2 and TRBJ1-1; TRBD1 might be the D (6 bases). V gave up 5 bases and J gave up 5 bases, with 15 bases separating them. In germline, CDR1 is SNHLY, CDR2 FYNNEI. The CDR3 is 14 residues long. CDR3 region: CASSQQGSMTEAFF. DNA for the CDR3: TGTGCCAGCAGTCAACAGGGAAGTATGACTGAAGCTTTCTTT.

This chain joins TRBV28 and TRBJ1-1; perhaps TRBD1 as D (5 bases). Trimming took off 5 bases at V and 4 bases at J, with 17 bases between the two ends. Germline V gene sequence: CDR1 MDHEN, CDR2 SYDVKM. CDR3 size: 15 residues. Here the CDR3 DNA reads TGTGCCAGCAGTCCCGCTGGCCCAGGGTCCACTGAAGCTTTCTTT. Amino acids: CASSPAGPGSTEAFF.

This rearrangement joins TRBV5-1 to TRBJ2-3; the D gene is possibly TRBD1 (5 bases). V was clipped by 1 base and J by 0 bases, with 24 bases between them. The CDR3 totals 20 residues. Germline V gene sequence: CDR1 SGHRS, CDR2 YFSETQ. The CDR3 coding sequence is TGCGCCAGCAGCTTGAAGGGGTTTTGGTCCCTCAACCCTAGCACAGATACGCAGTATTTT. Translated: CASSLKGFWSLNPSTDTQYF.

This clone was counted a few times. This chain joins TRBV4-1 and TRBJ2-1, with D tentatively TRBD2 (6 bases). Per the germline V gene, CDR1 is MGHRA and CDR2 is YSYEKL. CDR3 length: 15 amino acids. Trimming removed 4 bases at V and 8 bases at J, with 18 bases between. The CDR3: CASSLGSGYRDEQFF. The CDR3 DNA reads TGCGCCAGCAGCCTTGGGAGCGGGTACCGTGATGAGCAGTTCTTC.

The chain carries TRBV5-6 and TRBJ2-7, with 11 bases lining up with TRBD1. Per the germline V gene, CDR1 is SGHDT and CDR2 is YYEEEE. The CDR3 loop spans 16 amino acids. V lost 4 bases, J lost 5 bases, and 11 bases stayed unmatched. This chain's CDR3 is CASSTVQGTGGNEQYF. CDR3 DNA: TGTGCCAGCAGCACGGTACAGGGGACAGGGGGGAACGAGCAGTACTTC.

This chain connects TRBV5-4 to TRBJ2-7, with 8 bases identical to TRBD1. The germline V gene encodes CDR1 SGHNT and CDR2 YYREEE (reference sequence). The CDR3 totals 11 residues. The V gene end was trimmed by 4 bases and the J gene end by 9 bases; junction bases not matched to a gene: 3. The CDR3 sequence is CASSGQGGQYF. CDR3 in DNA: TGTGCCAGCAGCGGACAGGGAGGGCAGTACTTC.

This rearrangement joins TRBV11-2 to TRBJ2-7, with TRBD2 matching over 8 bases. CDR3 length equals 17 residues. CDR1 is SGHAT, CDR2 FQNNGV, per germline. J gave up 3 bases and V 2 bases, and 12 bases lay outside the gene matches. CDR3 nucleotides: TGTGCCAGCAGCTTAAGTGTTAGCGGGAAAAATCTCTACGAGCAGTACTTC. It is translated as CASSLSVSGKNLYEQYF.

The chain employs TRBV28 and TRBJ2-3, with 12 bases lining up with TRBD1. The germline V gene has CDR1 MDHEN and CDR2 SYDVKM. V lost 4 bases to trimming and J lost 4 bases; unmatched junction nucleotides: 9. The CDR3 is made up of 17 amino acids. As DNA, the CDR3 is TGTGCCAGCAGTTCTCAAGGGGGACAGGGGGCGCCAGATACGCAGTATTTT. Translated: CASSSQGGQGAPDTQYF.

There are a few counts of this clone. This rearrangement joins TRBV11-2 to TRBJ2-1; 9 positions match TRBD2. The CDR3 loop spans 18 amino acids. Germline V gene data show CDR1 as SGHAT and CDR2 as FQNNGV. With V trimmed by 1 base and J by 7 bases, 14 bases remained unmatched. CDR3 DNA sequence: TGTGCCAGCAGCTTAGGGGGTCAGCGGGGGGCATTAAGGAATGAGCAGTTCTTC. Its translation is CASSLGGQRGALRNEQFF.

V gene TRBV10-2 combines with J gene TRBJ2-7, with D unclear. In germline, CDR1 is WSHSY, CDR2 SAAADI. The CDR3 loop spans 12 amino acids. Trimming removed 8 bases from V and 2 bases from J, with 10 bases in between. The chain's CDR3 is CASGTATYEQYF. Here the CDR3 DNA reads TGCGCCAGCGGCACAGCTACCTACGAGCAGTACTTC.

This rearrangement joins TRBV9 to TRBJ2-3; perhaps TRBD2 as D (5 bases). Per the germline V gene, CDR1 is SGDLS and CDR2 is YYNGEE. The CDR3 is made up of 16 amino acids. Trimming took off 2 bases at V and 0 bases at J, with 13 bases between the two ends. The CDR3, as DNA: TGTGCCAGCAGCGTTTCGGATGGCGGGAGCACAGATACGCAGTATTTT. It specifies CASSVSDGGSTDTQYF. The full variable domain, completed using reference TRBV9 and TRBJ2-3, is DSGVTQTPKHLITATGQRVTLRCSPRSGDLSVYWYQQSLDQGLQFLIQYYNGEERAKGNILERFSAQQFPDLHSELNLSSLELGDSALYFCASSVSDGGSTDTQYFGPGTRLTVL.

This chain links TRBV2 with TRBJ2-2; D is undetermined. Germline CDR1 SNHLY, CDR2 FYNNEI. The CDR3 has 15 residues. The V and J ends lost 3 bases and 2 bases respectively, with 10 bases between them. The CDR3 reads CASSDTVVNTGELFF. For the CDR3, the DNA is TGTGCCAGCAGTGACACAGTCGTAAACACCGGGGAGCTGTTTTTT. The full variable domain, in which reference TRBV2 and TRBJ2-2 provide the parts outside the CDR3, is EPEVTQTPSHQVTQMGQEVILRCVPISNHLYFYWYRQILGQKVEFLVSFYNNEISEKSEIFDDQFSVERPDGSNFTLKIRSTKLEDSAMYFCASSDTVVNTGELFFGEGSRLTVL.

This chain uses TRBV15 with TRBJ1-1; D is unresolved. V lost 0 bases and J 1 base, leaving 15 bases between the germline ends. The CDR3 runs to 17 residues. Germline CDR1 LNHNV, CDR2 YYDKDF (reference sequence). The CDR3 bases are TGTGCCACCAGCAGAGACGAACTTTTCACTTCGAACACTGAAGCTTTCTTT. Translating it yields CATSRDELFTSNTEAFF.

This chain links TRBV7-8 with TRBJ2-5; D not resolved. This CDR3 is 13 amino acids long. Germline CDR1 and CDR2: SGHVS and FQNEAQ. Trimming took 0 bases from V and 5 from J, leaving 7 bases between them. Written as DNA, the CDR3 is TGTGCCAGCAGCTTAGCACTAAGGGAGACCCAGTACTTC. As protein: CASSLALRETQYF.

The CDR3 region has the DNA TGTGCCAGCAGTTTAGGACAGGGGTTTGGCTACAATGAGCAGTTCTTC. Protein product: CASSLGQGFGYNEQFF. V and J are TRBV27 and TRBJ2-1, with 9 nucleotides matching TRBD1. The length of the CDR3 is 16 residues. V was clipped by 2 bases and J by 3 bases; unmatched bases: 5. Germline V lookup: CDR1 MNHEY, CDR2 SMNVEV (reference sequence).

V and J are TRBV2 and TRBJ2-3; a weak D match, TRBD1 (6 bases). This CDR3 is built from 13 residues. Germline CDR1 SNHLY, CDR2 FYNNEI. Trimming took 7 bases from V and 2 from J, leaving 10 bases between them. The CDR3 loop is CASNGQPTDTQYF. In DNA, the CDR3 is TGTGCCAGCAATGGACAGCCCACAGATACGCAGTATTTT.

The chain combines TRBV30 with TRBJ1-2; TRBD1 matches 7 bases. CDR1 GTSNPN and CDR2 SVGIG come from the germline V gene (reference sequence). This CDR3 region has 13 residues. The junction had 10 bases not matched to a gene; V was cut back by 4 bases and J by 8 bases. DNA for the CDR3: TGTGCCTGGACCGCCGACAGGGTCGGCGGCTACACCTTC. This sequence encodes CAWTADRVGGYTF.

This rearrangement joins TRBV5-1 to TRBJ1-1, with 9 bases matching TRBD1. J gave up 0 bases and V 4 bases, and 4 bases lay outside the gene matches. Germline CDR1 SGHRS, CDR2 YFSETQ. This CDR3 contains 15 residues. The chain's CDR3 is CASSPDRGLNTEAFF. The CDR3, as DNA: TGCGCCAGCAGCCCGGACAGGGGTCTGAACACTGAAGCTTTCTTT.

This CDR3 reads CASSLGEGPNEKLFF. The CDR3 bases are TGCGCCAGCAGCTTGGGTGAGGGCCCCAATGAAAAACTGTTTTTT. The V and J genes are TRBV5-1 and TRBJ1-4; D gene uncertain. There are 15 residues in the CDR3. CDR1 is SGHRS, CDR2 YFSETQ, per germline. V lost 0 bases to trimming and J lost 5 bases, with 11 bases between them.